These T cell receptor beta chains were read from a single sample in a study of lymphopenia after photon versus proton radiotherapy. The table came from immunoSEQ multiplex PCR; TCRdb's copy has only in-frame clones and leaves some out. The data contain 30,000 to 40,000 clones, 75% to 90% of them singletons. This material consisted of peripheral blood, taken from a patient treated with proton-based radiotherapy. These receptors were taken from a woman aged 70-85 years with pancreatic cancer. The CDR3 runs from the conserved cysteine through the conserved F or W. The D gene is left open where the match is weak. Size tells how often a clone was seen (once, few, many) or the class of an expanded clone, and some rows leave it out.

DNA: TGTGCCAGCAGCTTACTGGACTCGAATGAGCAGTTCTTC
CDR3: CASSLLDSNEQFF
V: TRBV11-2
size: .
D: .
J: TRBJ2-1

DNA: TGTGCCAGCAGACAAAACACCGGGGAGCTGTTTTTT
CDR3: CASRQNTGELFF
V: TRBV6-5
size: few
D: .
J: TRBJ2-2

DNA: TGCGCCAGCACGAAAGCGGGAGGCCGCAACACTGAAGCTTTCTTT
CDR3: CASTKAGGRNTEAFF
V: TRBV5-1
size: .
D: .
J: TRBJ1-1

DNA: TGTGCCAGCAGCCCCGGGACAGATGAAGCTTTCTTT
CDR3: CASSPGTDEAFF
V: TRBV7-8
size: .
D: TRBD1
J: TRBJ1-1

DNA: TGTGCCAGCACAGGGGCTACATCCTACGAGCAGTACTTC
CDR3: CASTGATSYEQYF
V: TRBV2
size: once
D: .
J: TRBJ2-7

DNA: TGCAGCGTTGAACGGGGGACCAACTCCTACGAGCAGTACTTC
CDR3: CSVERGTNSYEQYF
V: TRBV29-1
size: .
D: .
J: TRBJ2-7

DNA: TGTGCCAGCAGTCCGACTAGCGTCACAGATACGCAGTATTTT
CDR3: CASSPTSVTDTQYF
V: TRBV2
size: .
D: TRBD2
J: TRBJ2-3

DNA: TGTGCCAGCAGCAAACACCCTAGCGGGGAGACCTTATACGAGCAGTACTTC
CDR3: CASSKHPSGETLYEQYF
V: TRBV21-1
size: .
D: .
J: TRBJ2-7

DNA: TGTGCCAGCAGCCCCCAATCTGGGGCCAACGTCCTGACTTTC
CDR3: CASSPQSGANVLTF
V: TRBV28
size: medium-sized
D: .
J: TRBJ2-6

DNA: TGTGCCAGTAGTGTCAGGGTTAGCAATCAGCCCCAGCATTTT
CDR3: CASSVRVSNQPQHF
V: TRBV19
size: .
D: .
J: TRBJ1-5

DNA: TGTGCCATCTCGGGACAGGTGGGGGAGGATACGCAGTATTTT
CDR3: CAISGQVGEDTQYF
V: TRBV10-3
size: .
D: TRBD1
J: TRBJ2-3

DNA: TGTGCCAGCAGCCTACGGATGACAGTCACAGATACGCAGTATTTT
CDR3: CASSLRMTVTDTQYF
V: TRBV14
size: .
D: .
J: TRBJ2-3

DNA: TGTGCCAGCAGTTTGACTGTTGGTGAGCAGTTCTTC
CDR3: CASSLTVGEQFF
V: TRBV28
size: .
D: .
J: TRBJ2-1

DNA: TGTGCCAGCAGCTTAGGGTCTGAAGCTTTCTTT
CDR3: CASSLGSEAFF
V: TRBV11-3
size: .
D: .
J: TRBJ1-1

DNA: TGTGCCAGCAGCCAAAGTTCGGTCCGGTACAATGAGCAGTTCTTC
CDR3: CASSQSSVRYNEQFF
V: TRBV7-3
size: once
D: .
J: TRBJ2-1

DNA: TGCGCCAGCAGCCAAGTGGGGGCTGGGGCCAACGTCCTGACTTTC
CDR3: CASSQVGAGANVLTF
V: TRBV4-1
size: .
D: .
J: TRBJ2-6

DNA: TGCGCCAGCAGCAGAACCGGGACAGGGGACGAGCAGTACTTC
CDR3: CASSRTGTGDEQYF
V: TRBV5-1
size: .
D: TRBD1
J: TRBJ2-7

DNA: TGTGCCAGCAGCTTCGACCTGTCTTCTGACTACACCTTC
CDR3: CASSFDLSSDYTF
V: TRBV9
size: .
D: .
J: TRBJ1-2

DNA: TGTGCCAGTAGTACCCGACTAGCGGGAGATCGGTACTTC
CDR3: CASSTRLAGDRYF
V: TRBV19
size: .
D: TRBD2
J: TRBJ2-5

DNA: TGTGCCAGCAGCTTAGGCAGGGTAGCCGGAAACACCATATATTTT
CDR3: CASSLGRVAGNTIYF
V: TRBV7-2
size: .
D: .
J: TRBJ1-3

DNA: TGTGCCAGCAGCTTCTTCGACAGGCTGACAGCCTCCTACGAGCAGTACTTC
CDR3: CASSFFDRLTASYEQYF
V: TRBV27
size: few
D: .
J: TRBJ2-7

DNA: TGTGCCAGCAGTGAATTTACAGATACGCAGTATTTT
CDR3: CASSEFTDTQYF
V: TRBV28
size: .
D: .
J: TRBJ2-3

DNA: TGTGCCAGCAGGACCCATAGCGGGGAGCTGTTTTTT
CDR3: CASRTHSGELFF
V: TRBV6-5
size: .
D: .
J: TRBJ2-2

DNA: TGTGCCAGCAGCTCAGATACGCAGTATTTT
CDR3: CASSSDTQYF
V: TRBV7-3
size: once
D: .
J: TRBJ2-3

DNA: TGTGCCAGCAGCACTAGCGGGAGTAGGAATGAGCAGTTCTTC
CDR3: CASSTSGSRNEQFF
V: TRBV9
size: .
D: TRBD2
J: TRBJ2-1

DNA: TGTGCCAGCAGGGGACTAGCGGGAGGCCTGTACTTC
CDR3: CASRGLAGGLYF
V: TRBV2
size: .
D: TRBD2
J: TRBJ2-7

DNA: TGTGCCAGCAGCCTAGATGGGAGACCTTGGCATTTT
CDR3: CASSLDGRPWHF
V: TRBV7-2
size: .
D: .
J: TRBJ1-5

DNA: TGTGCCAGCAGCCTGTCCCGAGAGAATGAGCAGTTCTTC
CDR3: CASSLSRENEQFF
V: TRBV9
size: .
D: .
J: TRBJ2-1

DNA: TGTGCCAGCCAGGACAGTACCCGGGACGAGCAGTACTTC
CDR3: CASQDSTRDEQYF
V: TRBV28
size: .
D: .
J: TRBJ2-7

DNA: TGTGCCAGCAGCTTAGGACCCCTCGCCACTGAAGCTTTCTTT
CDR3: CASSLGPLATEAFF
V: TRBV11-2
size: .
D: .
J: TRBJ1-1

DNA: TGTGCCAGCTCACGGTCCACAGGGGTGGGGAACGAGCAGTACTTC
CDR3: CASSRSTGVGNEQYF
V: TRBV18
size: once
D: TRBD1
J: TRBJ2-7

DNA: TGTGCCAGCAGTATCCGACGCGCGCGAGATACGCAGTATTTT
CDR3: CASSIRRARDTQYF
V: TRBV28
size: .
D: .
J: TRBJ2-3

DNA: TGTGCCAGCACTGAGTCGTTTTATAGCAATCAGCCCCAGCATTTT
CDR3: CASTESFYSNQPQHF
V: TRBV27
size: .
D: .
J: TRBJ1-5

DNA: TGTGCCAGCAGTATTGGGGAGCTGGTGTCCTACGAGCAGTACTTC
CDR3: CASSIGELVSYEQYF
V: TRBV5-6
size: .
D: .
J: TRBJ2-7

DNA: TGCAGTGCTAGTGACCACGAGCAGTACTTC
CDR3: CSASDHEQYF
V: TRBV20-1
size: few
D: .
J: TRBJ2-7

DNA: TGTGCCAGCAGCTTAGTGGGACTAGCTAACAATGAGCAGTTCTTC
CDR3: CASSLVGLANNEQFF
V: TRBV7-2
size: .
D: TRBD2
J: TRBJ2-1

DNA: TGTGCCAGCAGCTTATTCGGGGGCGGAACCGGGGAGCTGTTTTTT
CDR3: CASSLFGGGTGELFF
V: TRBV7-3
size: .
D: .
J: TRBJ2-2

DNA: TGCAGCGTCGAAAAACCCGGGACAGGGGTGGTCGGGCAGTATTTT
CDR3: CSVEKPGTGVVGQYF
V: TRBV29-1
size: .
D: TRBD1
J: TRBJ2-3

DNA: TGTGCCAGCGCACTAGCGGGAGTTAGCAATGAGCAGTTCTTC
CDR3: CASALAGVSNEQFF
V: TRBV27
size: medium-sized
D: TRBD2
J: TRBJ2-1

DNA: TGTGCCAGCAGTTCCGCTGGGGCGGGGGTGAACACTGAAGCTTTCTTT
CDR3: CASSSAGAGVNTEAFF
V: TRBV28
size: .
D: .
J: TRBJ1-1

DNA: TGTGCCAGCAGCTTAGGCGCGGCTAGCGGGAGAAACGCAGATACGCAGTATTTT
CDR3: CASSLGAASGRNADTQYF
V: TRBV7-2
size: .
D: TRBD2
J: TRBJ2-3

DNA: TGCGCCAGCAGTTTAGGACAGTTATCACGGGAGACCCAGTACTTC
CDR3: CASSLGQLSRETQYF
V: TRBV5-1
size: .
D: .
J: TRBJ2-5

DNA: TGTGCCAGCAGCTCCGACCGTAATGAGCAGTTCTTC
CDR3: CASSSDRNEQFF
V: TRBV7-3
size: .
D: .
J: TRBJ2-1

DNA: TGTGCCAGCAGTTTAATAGCGGGAGCGAGCGGGGAGCTGTTTTTT
CDR3: CASSLIAGASGELFF
V: TRBV5-4
size: .
D: TRBD2
J: TRBJ2-2

DNA: TGTGCCAGCAGCGACAGGACAGGGTACAATGAGCAGTTCTTC
CDR3: CASSDRTGYNEQFF
V: TRBV2
size: .
D: TRBD1
J: TRBJ2-1

DNA: TGTGCCAGCAGTCCCAGGGACAGGGCGATTTCACCCCTCCACTTT
CDR3: CASSPRDRAISPLHF
V: TRBV2
size: medium-sized
D: TRBD1
J: TRBJ1-6

DNA: TGTGCCAGCAGTCCGGGACTAGGTCCCAACGAGCAGTACTTC
CDR3: CASSPGLGPNEQYF
V: TRBV6-5
size: .
D: TRBD2
J: TRBJ2-7

DNA: TGTGCCAGCAGCCCCGACAGGAGCTCCTATAATTCACCCCTCCACTTT
CDR3: CASSPDRSSYNSPLHF
V: TRBV5-4
size: .
D: .
J: TRBJ1-6

DNA: TGCGCCAGCAGCACTAGCGGGAGCTCCTACGAGCAGTACTTC
CDR3: CASSTSGSSYEQYF
V: TRBV5-1
size: .
D: TRBD2
J: TRBJ2-7

DNA: TGTGCCAGCAGCCAGAGCCCAGGGTCGGAGTTTGGGTACACCATATATTTT
CDR3: CASSQSPGSEFGYTIYF
V: TRBV5-5
size: .
D: .
J: TRBJ1-3

DNA: TGTGCCTGGAGTGTTTCCGGGACAGGGGGCGCCGGGCAGTACTTC
CDR3: CAWSVSGTGGAGQYF
V: TRBV30
size: .
D: TRBD1
J: TRBJ2-7

DNA: TGTGCCAGCAGTTATTACCGGGACTATGGCTACACCTTC
CDR3: CASSYYRDYGYTF
V: TRBV27
size: few
D: .
J: TRBJ1-2

DNA: TGTGCCAGCAGCGCCGGGACTAGCGAGCTTAATGAGCAGTTCTTC
CDR3: CASSAGTSELNEQFF
V: TRBV9
size: .
D: TRBD2
J: TRBJ2-1

DNA: TGTGCCAGCAGCCAACGAACAGGGGGTGTAGAGACCCAGTACTTC
CDR3: CASSQRTGGVETQYF
V: TRBV14
size: few
D: TRBD1
J: TRBJ2-5

DNA: TGTGCCAGCGAATATGGAGGGAATGAAAAACTGTTTTTT
CDR3: CASEYGGNEKLFF
V: TRBV6-1
size: few
D: .
J: TRBJ1-4